Below are 13 T cell receptor beta chains sequenced from a single sample in a study of T cells after posttransplantation cyclophosphamide. Assay: immunoSEQ multiplex PCR; the TCRdb copy retains only in-frame clones and omits some. Among around 17,000 clones listed, around 84% were seen once. Controls had myeloablative marrow grafts with methotrexate and calcineurin inhibitor, sampled at 1 year. The starting material was PBMCs, obtained after allogeneic stem cell transplant with calcineurin inhibitor and methotrexate. These receptors all stem from a female patient between 18 and 35 years old who received an allogeneic stem cell transplant from an unrelated donor, was CMV-positive, and had acute and chronic GVHD. Some T cells may possibly be graft donor cells.

This sequence joins TRBV27 and TRBJ1-5, with D possibly being TRBD1 (6 bases). V lost 2 bases to trimming and J lost 4 bases, with 9 bases between them. The CDR3 is 14 residues long. From germline, CDR1 is MNHEY and CDR2 SMNVEV (reference sequence). The CDR3 DNA is TGTGCCAGCAGTTTAAGGCAGGGGAATCAGCCCCAGCATTTT. Encoded protein: CASSLRQGNQPQHF.

This chain joins TRBV5-1 and TRBJ2-7, with 10 bases aligning to TRBD2. Per germline, CDR1 SGHRS and CDR2 YFSETQ. The CDR3 sequence is 13 residues long. J lost 3 bases, V lost 6 bases, and 3 bases had no gene match. The CDR3 here is CASTRTSGYEQYF. In nucleotides, the CDR3 is TGCGCCAGCACCCGGACTAGCGGCTACGAGCAGTACTTC.

The V and J genes are TRBV5-6 and TRBJ2-7; 8 bases are a match to TRBD1. CDR1 and CDR2 (germline): SGHDT, YYEEEE. J gave up 0 bases and V 0 bases, and 11 bases lay outside the gene matches. This CDR3 has 18 amino acids. The CDR3 coding sequence is TGTGCCAGCAGCTTGGGGTCTACTCTGGACAGGGTCTCCTACGAGCAGTACTTC. This sequence encodes CASSLGSTLDRVSYEQYF. Filled out from reference TRBV5-6 and TRBJ2-7, the complete variable domain reads DAGVTQSPTHLIKTRGQQVTLRCSPKSGHDTVSWYQQALGQGPQFIFQYYEEEERQRGNFPDRFSGHQFPNYSSELNVNALLLGDSALYLCASSLGSTLDRVSYEQYFGPGTRLTVT.

The chain couples TRBV19 to TRBJ2-2; D possibly corresponds to TRBD2 (6 bases). The CDR3 extends over 15 amino acids. The germline V gene encodes CDR1 LNHDA and CDR2 SQIVND (reference sequence). V was pared by 6 bases and J by 9 bases, with 20 bases between. CDR3: CASRTGREVERELFF. The CDR3 DNA reads as TGTGCCAGTAGAACCGGGAGAGAGGTGGAGCGGGAGCTGTTTTTT.

The chain is built from TRBV19 and TRBJ1-1; TRBD1 matches at 7 bases. Germline V gene lookup returns CDR1 LNHDA and CDR2 SQIVND (reference sequence). After removal of 5 bases from V and 4 bases from J, the junction contained 7 bases not matched to a gene. The CDR3 is 14 residues long. The CDR3 bases are TGTGCCAGTAGTCTCCGGACAGGTTTCACTGAAGCTTTCTTT. The encoded protein is CASSLRTGFTEAFF.

The chain links TRBV19 to TRBJ2-7, with 11 bases identical to TRBD1. The germline gives CDR1 LNHDA, CDR2 SQIVND (reference sequence). V shed 5 bases, J shed 2 bases, and the junction held 5 bases outside the gene matches. The length of the CDR3 is 15 residues. CDR3 in amino acids: CASSPGTGGPYEQYF. CDR3 DNA: TGTGCCAGTAGTCCGGGGACAGGGGGGCCCTACGAGCAGTACTTC.

This CDR3 reads CASRAGGPGQYF. CDR3 DNA: TGTGCCAGCAGGGCGGGAGGGCCCGGACAGTACTTC. This chain joins TRBV7-9 and TRBJ2-7; 9 bases are shared with TRBD2. The germline V gene has CDR1 SEHNR and CDR2 FQNEAQ (reference sequence). The CDR3 is 12 residues long. V was pared by 6 bases and J by 10 bases, with 7 bases of the junction left unmatched.

CDR3 residues: CASSGRERSIAKNIQYF. CDR3 in DNA: TGTGCCAGCAGCGGGCGGGAGAGATCTATAGCCAAAAACATTCAGTACTTC. The chain employs TRBV7-9 and TRBJ2-4; 7 positions match TRBD2. This CDR3 comprises 17 residues. CDR1 and CDR2 from the germline V gene are SEHNR and FQNEAQ (reference sequence). V shed 5 bases and J 0 bases; nucleotides not matched to a gene: 10.

The count of this clone is one. This chain uses TRBV19 with TRBJ2-1; TRBD2 is a possible D gene (5 bases). The germline gives CDR1 LNHDA, CDR2 SQIVND (reference sequence). V was clipped by 0 bases and J by 2 bases, with 8 bases between them. The CDR3 has 15 residues. As DNA, the CDR3 is TGTGCCAGTAGTATAGAAGGGAGAGCCTACAATGAGCAGTTCTTC. Translated: CASSIEGRAYNEQFF.

The chain uses TRBV29-1 and TRBJ1-2; D might be TRBD1 (5 bases). This CDR3 contains 12 residues. V lost 2 bases to trimming and J lost 2 bases, with 6 bases between them. From germline, CDR1 is SQVTM and CDR2 ANQGSEA. This CDR3 is CSVERGNYGYTF. CDR3 nucleotides: TGCAGCGTTGAACGGGGGAACTATGGCTACACCTTC.

The V call is TRBV29-1, the J call TRBJ2-2; a possible D gene is TRBD1 (6 bases). With 4 bases removed from V and 2 bases from J, the gap between germline ends came to 17 bases. Germline V gene sequence: CDR1 SQVTM, CDR2 ANQGSEA. This CDR3 contains 16 residues. The DNA of the CDR3 is TGCAGCGTTGGGAACAGGGTTTCAAGTAACACCGGGGAGCTGTTTTTT. Its protein is CSVGNRVSSNTGELFF.

The CDR3 nucleotides read TGTGCCACCAGCAGAGCGTCGGGGGAAGCTTTCTTT. This sequence encodes CATSRASGEAFF. This chain joins TRBV15 and TRBJ1-1, with D hard to call. Germline V gene data show CDR1 as LNHNV and CDR2 as YYDKDF (reference sequence). The CDR3 has 12 amino acids. V lost 1 base and J 8 bases, leaving 8 bases between the germline ends.

This rearrangement joins TRBV29-1 to TRBJ1-1, with 9 bases identical to TRBD1. V lost 7 bases to trimming and J lost 4 bases; unmatched junction nucleotides: 13. CDR1 and CDR2 (germline): SQVTM, ANQGSEA. The CDR3 sequence is 15 residues long. CDR3 protein: CSAGPGTGFGTEAFF. In DNA form, the CDR3 reads TGCAGCGCCGGACCCGGGACAGGGTTCGGCACTGAAGCTTTCTTT.